This TCR beta chain was recorded in a study of early T cells in non-severe SARS-CoV-2 infection. Study-wide background: The sequenced material was bulk RNA from unsorted whole blood, and its chains were unpaired.

As concerns this clonotype: What it binds is unknown.

The TCR library protocol was used to attach unique molecular identifiers. These identifiers were attached to individual cDNA molecules. TCRdb ran MiXCR on the 5' RACE reads and lists one entry per CDR3 protein. Of about 83,000 distinct CDR3 sequences in the sample, 9% to 15% were seen once. General study points: The VDJdb matching leaned toward anti-spike CD8 responses and overlooked private and CD4 specificities.

The germline V gene has CDR1 SGHRS and CDR2 YFSETQ. The germline V and J ends were trimmed by 5 bases and 4 bases, with 15 bases remaining between them. This CDR3 has 15 residues. The rearrangement links TRBV5-1 to TRBJ2-2, with D tentatively TRBD1 (6 bases). The sequence was obtained from an adult who was a healthcare worker with PCR-confirmed SARS-CoV-2 infection or an uninfected control (not recorded which). The sequenced sample consisted of whole blood. CDR3 protein: CASRPPGHLTGELFF. CDR3 nucleotides: TGCGCCAGCAGACCCCCGGGACACCTCACCGGGGAGCTGTTTTTT.